The rows below give T cell receptor beta chains drawn from one sample of a study of blood T cell repertoires in COVID-19. The repertoire was sequenced with immunoSEQ multiplex PCR; TCRdb's copy has only in-frame clones and lacks some. Here the sample spans around 250,000 clones, around nine tenths being singletons. The source material was peripheral blood. The receptors were sampled from a woman in her fifties or sixties who had recovered from COVID-19. Both conserved end residues are part of each CDR3. The order of the fields is D gene, V gene, CDR3 length, J gene, clone size, CDR3 protein, CDR3 DNA. D genes are given only for firm matches. Part of the rows lack a size; the others show once, few, many or a class for expanded clones.

TRBD1,TRBV3-1/TRBV3-2,16,TRBJ2-7,-,CASSRASRQGAGEQYF,TGTGCCAGCAGCCGGGCTAGCCGGCAGGGGGCTGGCGAGCAGTACTTC
-,TRBV6-5,13,TRBJ1-2,-,CASSYGELYGYTF,TGTGCCAGCAGTTACGGGGAGCTCTATGGCTACACCTTC
TRBD1,TRBV6-1,18,TRBJ1-6,-,CASSVWTGSRYYNSPLHF,TGTGCCAGCAGTGTCTGGACAGGGTCAAGGTATTATAATTCACCCCTCCACTTT
TRBD2,TRBV5-1,16,TRBJ2-3,-,CASSDISGGAADTQYF,TGCGCCAGCAGCGACATTAGCGGGGGGGCGGCAGATACGCAGTATTTT
TRBD2,TRBV7-2,16,TRBJ2-3,-,CASSLAGTSSGDTQYF,TGTGCCAGCAGCTTAGCAGGGACTAGCAGTGGGGATACGCAGTATTTT
-,TRBV7-9,12,TRBJ2-3,-,CASSFPGGTQYF,TGTGCCAGCAGCTTCCCTGGGGGGACGCAGTATTTT
-,TRBV27,13,TRBJ2-7,-,CASSFGQPYEQYF,TGTGCCAGCAGTTTTGGACAGCCCTACGAGCAGTACTTC
-,TRBV2,14,TRBJ2-3,-,CASQGPGGADTQYF,TGTGCCAGCCAGGGCCCCGGCGGGGCAGATACGCAGTATTTT
-,TRBV9,13,TRBJ1-6,-,CASSVRGGSPLHF,TGTGCCAGCAGCGTAAGGGGGGGGTCACCCCTCCACTTT
TRBD1,TRBV6-5,15,TRBJ2-4,-,CASSRGQMAKNIQYF,TGTGCCAGCAGTAGGGGACAGATGGCCAAAAACATTCAGTACTTC
TRBD1,TRBV27,14,TRBJ1-1,few,CASRTGTVNTEAFF,TGTGCCAGCAGGACCGGGACAGTGAACACTGAAGCTTTCTTT
-,TRBV12-3/TRBV12-4,12,TRBJ2-7,-,CASSLAAREQYF,TGTGCCAGCAGTTTAGCGGCCCGCGAGCAGTACTTC
-,TRBV20-1,11,TRBJ2-7,few,CSAPEGPEQYF,TGCAGTGCCCCTGAGGGCCCCGAGCAGTACTTC
-,TRBV6-2/TRBV6-3,18,TRBJ1-1,-,CASSYSSGQASPNTEAFF,TGTGCCAGCAGTTACTCGAGTGGGCAGGCCTCTCCGAACACTGAAGCTTTCTTT
-,TRBV4-3,17,TRBJ1-6,-,CASSQDGAGSYNSPLHF,TGCGCCAGCAGCCAAGATGGAGCGGGCTCCTATAATTCACCCCTCCACTTT
TRBD1,TRBV19,16,TRBJ1-2,once,CASTKRTGDPNYGYTF,TGTGCCAGTACCAAGCGGACAGGGGACCCTAACTATGGCTACACCTTC
TRBD1,TRBV28,14,TRBJ1-3,-,CASRDRESGNTIYF,TGTGCCAGCCGGGACAGAGAGTCTGGAAACACCATATATTTT
TRBD1,TRBV11-2,14,TRBJ2-1,-,CASSFGPGTEEQFF,TGTGCCAGCAGCTTTGGTCCCGGGACAGAGGAGCAGTTCTTC
-,TRBV6-5,13,TRBJ1-5,-,CASSYSSGQPQHF,TGTGCCAGCAGTTACTCTTCGGGGCAGCCCCAGCATTTT
-,TRBV12-3/TRBV12-4,13,TRBJ1-1,-,CASSLGRNTEAFF,TGTGCCAGCAGTTTGGGCAGAAACACTGAAGCTTTCTTT
-,TRBV27,16,TRBJ1-4,-,CASSFWDIRGEEKLFF,TGTGCCAGCAGTTTTTGGGACATAAGGGGCGAAGAAAAACTGTTTTTT
TRBD1,TRBV7-9,13,TRBJ2-3,-,CASRRQGTDTQYF,TGTGCCAGCCGCAGACAGGGGACAGATACGCAGTATTTT
TRBD1,TRBV6-5,15,TRBJ1-1,-,CASSLPGTGTFEAFF,TGTGCCAGCAGTTTACCCGGGACAGGGACCTTTGAAGCTTTCTTT
TRBD1,TRBV5-4,14,TRBJ1-4,-,CASSPDRGGEKLFF,TGTGCCAGCAGCCCGGACAGGGGAGGTGAAAAACTGTTTTTT
TRBD2,TRBV5-1,14,TRBJ2-7,once,CASSFQRGSYEQYF,TGCGCCAGCAGCTTCCAGCGGGGGTCCTACGAGCAGTACTTC
-,TRBV18,13,TRBJ2-1,once,CASSVNPRDEQFF,TGTGCCAGCTCGGTGAATCCGAGGGATGAGCAGTTCTTC
-,TRBV28,15,TRBJ2-7,-,CASSPTTVFTYEQYF,TGTGCCAGCAGCCCCACGACAGTATTCACCTACGAGCAGTACTTC
-,TRBV5-6,15,TRBJ1-1,-,CASSTPRKETTEAFF,TGTGCCAGCAGCACACCACGGAAGGAGACCACTGAAGCTTTCTTT
-,TRBV29-1,12,TRBJ2-7,-,CSVGNRDYEQYF,TGCAGCGTTGGTAACAGGGACTACGAGCAGTACTTC
TRBD2,TRBV5-1,14,TRBJ2-5,-,CASSPGGALETQYF,TGCGCCAGCAGCCCGGGAGGGGCTTTGGAGACCCAGTACTTC
TRBD1,TRBV28,12,TRBJ1-2,-,CASSWTGRGYTF,TGTGCCAGCAGCTGGACAGGGAGGGGCTACACCTTC
-,TRBV6-5,13,TRBJ2-7,once,CASSSPGTYEQYF,TGTGCCAGCAGTTCTCCGGGAACCTACGAGCAGTACTTC
TRBD2,TRBV5-1,15,TRBJ2-1,-,CASSLVAGGGNEQFF,TGCGCCAGCAGCTTGGTAGCGGGGGGCGGCAATGAGCAGTTCTTC
-,TRBV18,15,TRBJ1-1,-,CASSPPEGLNTEAFF,TGTGCCAGCTCACCACCGGAGGGGCTGAACACTGAAGCTTTCTTT
-,TRBV6-1,14,TRBJ2-5,many,CASSEGRNVETQYF,TGTGCCAGCAGTGAGGGGCGGAATGTAGAGACCCAGTACTTC
TRBD1,TRBV5-3,17,TRBJ1-6,-,CARSLCRGLRRDSPLHF,TGTGCCAGAAGCTTGTGCAGGGGGCTACGGAGGGATTCACCCCTCCACTTT
-,TRBV5-6,15,TRBJ2-5,-,CASSLSRGSGETQYF,TGTGCCAGCAGCTTGAGTAGGGGGAGTGGAGAGACCCAGTACTTC